In this sample, the clone carrying this TCR beta chain turned up once. Its specificity is unknown. These data originate in a study of T cell responses to AZD1222 COVID-19 vaccine. V was clipped by 8 bases and J by 2 bases, with 15 bases between them. In germline, CDR1 is MDHEN, CDR2 SYDVKM. This CDR3 has 14 amino acids. Points from the study as a whole: Of the AZD1222 recipients, only 5 or 6 were seropositive at baseline.

Method: immunoSEQ multiplex PCR; TCRdb's copy keeps in-frame clones and lacks some. The sample includes about 97,000 clones, approximately 91% seen only once; the top ten take 6% to 9%. The specimen comprised peripheral blood, sampled on day 0 of AZD1222 vaccination. The sequence derives from an adult in good health. This chain links TRBV28 with TRBJ1-1, with D perhaps matching TRBD1 (6 bases). The CDR3 region is CASGTGDTNTEAFF. In DNA form, the CDR3 reads TGTGCCAGCGGTACCGGGGACACAAACACTGAAGCTTTCTTT.